This entry features one TCR beta chain sequence. This clone occurred once. The antigen it binds to is not known. The sample holds no much larger clone one base away, and base qualities are not on file. This sample was included in a study of blood T cell repertoires in COVID-19 (dated by TCRdb to 2020 to 2021). At the level of the whole study: The collaborator samples originated in the United States, Italy and Spain and spanned the acute and convalescent phases of COVID-19. Sample metadata almost always included a de-identified subject ID, COVID-19 status, age in years and sex. Subjects who had been exposed to COVID-19, were actively infected with it, or had recovered from it provided the deeply sampled blood TCRbeta repertoires that made up the dataset. The repertoires were made available in a free public database intended to serve as a resource for research on the immune response to SARS-CoV-2. The material from the prospective study consisted of cDNA or gDNA derived from T cells, B-cell-depleted T cells, or PBMCs. The samples were drawn from the first 160 participants of the ongoing ImmuneRACE study and from over 950 subjects provided by 6 global collaborators. Where available, HLA class I and class II types were obtained from metadata supplied by the sample provider rather than from assay-based typing.

TCRbeta CDR3 regions were amplified from genomic DNA by means of the immunoSEQ Assay, a bias-controlled multiplex PCR. On the authors' methods: Within the assay, amplification of reference gene primers was used to estimate how many nucleated cells each sample contained. To quantify the absolute abundance of each unique TCRbeta CDR3 rearrangement, sequence reads were collapsed and filtered. For each sample, productive Simpson clonality was calculated as the square root of Simpson's diversity index across productive rearrangements. TCRdb took over this immuneACCESS table, retaining in-frame rearrangements with V and J assigned. Such tables are incomplete; in checked studies, under half of the missing clones stem from an unresolved V gene, and the remainder is unexplained. The DNA gave D and trimming, while V, J and clone size come from that table. The sample has roughly 34,000 clones on record, about 87% of them singletons. The biggest ten clones account for over 9% of the sample.

Overall study outcomes, separate from this receptor: The quantity of clinical and demographic metadata differed by source and by participant and was supplied without curation.

Collaborating institutions collected whole blood in K2EDTA tubes following their own protocols. For TCRbeta analysis, collaborators shipped samples as frozen whole blood, isolated PBMCs, or DNA extracted from either of those sample types. The receptor comes from a man at least 80 years old with active COVID-19. The sequenced sample was peripheral blood.

The CDR3 region: CASSLLRLAGGFRETQYF. The DNA sequence reads TGTGCCAGCAGCTTACTGCGGCTAGCGGGAGGGTTCCGAGAGACCCAGTACTTC. This receptor chain uses TRBV7-2 and TRBJ2-5; 12 bases in the junction line up with TRBD2. Ends trimmed: V by 2 bases, J by 4 bases; bases unmatched to a gene: 11. From the cysteine through the phenylalanine, the CDR3 covers 18 amino acids. Of all the DNA, just the CDR3 is kept, 54 bases in frame from base 1. Based on the germline V gene, the CDR1 and CDR2 sequences are SGHTA and FQGNSA.